The 11 T cell receptor beta chains below all came from one sample that was sequenced in a study of blood T cell repertoires in COVID-19. Clones were read by immunoSEQ multiplex PCR, and TCRdb kept only the in-frame ones, dropping some. The sample lists some 150,000 clones, 86% occurring once. Sequenced input: PBMCs or T cells enriched from blood (not recorded which). Every receptor here comes from a man over 45 who had recovered from COVID-19.

The CDR3 loop is CASSLPGGGEKLFF. CDR3 DNA sequence: TGCGCCAGCAGCTTACCTGGGGGAGGTGAAAAACTGTTTTTT. The V gene is TRBV5-1, the J gene TRBJ1-4; maybe TRBD1 (5 bases). This CDR3 is 14 amino acids long. V lost 2 bases, J lost 7 bases, and 12 bases lay in between. CDR1 is SGHRS and CDR2 is YFSETQ in the germline V gene.

The chain is built from TRBV4-1 and TRBJ2-1; 8 nucleotides match TRBD2. After removal of 1 base from V and 4 bases from J, the junction contained 3 bases not matched to a gene. CDR1 is MGHRA, CDR2 YSYEKL, per germline. This CDR3 spans 15 amino acids. The CDR3 nucleotides are TGCGCCAGCAGCCAAGCTAGCGGGCCGTACAATGAGCAGTTCTTC. Encoded protein: CASSQASGPYNEQFF.

Note on this clone: The junction shows a germline mismatch at one end, possibly a read error. V gene TRBV7-6 combines with J gene TRBJ2-7; 9 bases agree with TRBD1. The CDR3 consists of 14 residues. Looked up from germline, CDR1 is SGHVS and CDR2 is FNYEAQ. CDR3 amino acids: CTSSLRDRAYEQYF. The CDR3, as DNA: TGTACCAGCAGCCTCCGGGACAGGGCTTATGAGCAGTACTTC.

This clone has a count of ten or more. This chain uses TRBV10-3 with TRBJ2-5, with 8 bases matching TRBD1. The ends lost 10 bases at V and 4 bases at J; junction bases unmatched: 8. The CDR3 extends over 13 amino acids. The germline V gene has CDR1 ENHRY and CDR2 SYGVKD. The CDR3 spells CANPTGTGETQYF. CDR3 DNA sequence: TGTGCCAACCCTACAGGGACAGGAGAGACCCAGTACTTC.

This clone showed up just a few times. The chain combines TRBV5-4 with TRBJ2-7; perhaps TRBD2 as D (5 bases). The CDR3 loop spans 14 amino acids. V shed 2 bases and J shed 7 bases, with 16 bases lying between them. Per germline, CDR1 SGHNT and CDR2 YYREEE (reference sequence). The CDR3 loop is CASSLIGLRGEQYF. The CDR3 bases are TGTGCCAGCAGCTTAATAGGGCTCCGCGGGGAGCAGTACTTC. The full variable domain, rest sourced from reference TRBV5-4 and TRBJ2-7, is ETGVTQSPTHLIKTRGQQVTLRCSSQSGHNTVSWYQQALGQGPQFIFQYYREEENGRGNFPPRFSGLQFPNYSSELNVNALELDDSALYLCASSLIGLRGEQYFGPGTRLTVT.

The chain combines TRBV4-3 with TRBJ2-5, with 11 nucleotides matching TRBD1. CDR3 length: 15 amino acids. Germline V gene data show CDR1 as LGHNA and CDR2 as YSLEER. After removal of 1 base from V and 5 bases from J, the junction contained 3 bases not matched to a gene. Here the CDR3 DNA reads TGCGCCAGCAGCCAAGGGACAGGGGGCGCGGAGACCCAGTACTTC. It is translated as CASSQGTGGAETQYF.

This clone was found many times. This rearrangement joins TRBV18 to TRBJ1-1; the D gene is possibly TRBD1 (5 bases). The length of the CDR3 is 14 residues. The ends were cut back, 3 bases at V and 3 bases at J, with 11 bases in the middle. The germline V gene has CDR1 KGHSH and CDR2 LQKENI. CDR3: CASSPGGKYTEAFF. The CDR3 DNA follows: TGTGCCAGCTCACCGGGGGGGAAGTACACTGAAGCTTTCTTT.

This rearrangement joins TRBV3-1 (or the pseudogene TRBV3-2) to TRBJ1-3; 8 nucleotides match TRBD1. This CDR3 spans 16 amino acids. Germline V gene lookup returns CDR1 LGHDT and CDR2 YNNKEL (reference sequence). The V gene end was trimmed by 5 bases and the J gene end by 4 bases; junction bases not matched to a gene: 10. In DNA form, the CDR3 reads TGTGCCAGCAGCTACCGACAGGGGTCAGGCGGAAACACCATATATTTT. Residues: CASSYRQGSGGNTIYF.

The V gene is TRBV5-1, the J gene TRBJ1-4; D perhaps matches TRBD1 (5 bases). Germline values: CDR1 SGHRS, CDR2 YFSETQ. Deletions cut 4 bases from V and 4 bases from J, with 14 bases between. The CDR3 runs to 15 residues. The CDR3: CASSLNRLDNEKLFF. The DNA for the CDR3 is TGCGCCAGCAGCCTTAACAGGCTCGATAATGAAAAACTGTTTTTT.

This chain joins TRBV25-1 and TRBJ1-2; 7 bases align to TRBD1. The length of the CDR3 is 15 residues. The V segment lost 5 bases and the J segment 3 bases; nucleotides outside the gene matches: 9. Germline V gene data show CDR1 as MGHDK and CDR2 as SYGVNS. The CDR3 region is CASSNPHGTDYGYTF. CDR3 DNA sequence: TGTGCCAGCAGTAACCCCCACGGGACAGACTATGGCTACACCTTC.

This chain links TRBV18 with TRBJ2-7, with TRBD2 matching 10 bases. Germline V lookup: CDR1 KGHSH, CDR2 LQKENI. This CDR3 is 17 amino acids long. Trimming cost V 3 bases and J 0 bases; bases outside gene matches: 8. The CDR3 reads CASSPASGGSSSYEQYV. The CDR3 DNA reads as TGTGCCAGCTCACCTGCTAGCGGGGGCTCCAGCTCCTACGAGCAGTACGTC.